These T cell receptor beta chains were read from a single sample in a study of cytomegalovirus exposure and HLA in healthy donors. Produced via immunoSEQ multiplex PCR; TCRdb's table is partial and in-frame only. This table has over 100,000 clones, more than 75% appearing once. Sequences were obtained from PBMCs. The origin of the receptors is a woman aged 45 to 65 in good health and CMV-seropositive. CDR3s include the opening cysteine and the closing phenylalanine or tryptophan. Each record gives: D gene, clone size, J gene, V gene, CDR3 protein, CDR3 DNA. A D gene is named only where the DNA matches it firmly. Clone size, where shown, is once, few, many, or a class for clones that have expanded.

d_call: .
clone_size: .
j_call: TRBJ2-5
v_call: TRBV7-8
cdr3_aa: CASSIISRGWGRQETQYF
cdr3_nt: TGTGCCAGCAGCATCATTAGCAGGGGTTGGGGTAGGCAAGAGACCCAGTACTTC

d_call: .
clone_size: .
j_call: TRBJ1-5
v_call: TRBV5-6
cdr3_aa: CASSLWSDQPQHF
cdr3_nt: TGTGCCAGCAGCTTGTGGAGTGATCAGCCCCAGCATTTT

d_call: .
clone_size: .
j_call: TRBJ1-5
v_call: TRBV7-2
cdr3_aa: CASSLAQGSRQPQHF
cdr3_nt: TGTGCCAGCAGCTTAGCCCAGGGTAGCCGTCAGCCCCAGCATTTT

d_call: .
clone_size: .
j_call: TRBJ1-1
v_call: TRBV7-9
cdr3_aa: CSSSLALGVDTEAFF
cdr3_nt: TGTTCCAGCAGCTTAGCTCTGGGCGTGGACACTGAAGCTTTCTTT

d_call: TRBD2
clone_size: .
j_call: TRBJ2-7
v_call: TRBV7-9
cdr3_aa: CASSSTSSGAPSYEQYF
cdr3_nt: TGTGCCAGCAGCTCAACTTCTAGCGGAGCTCCTTCCTACGAGCAGTACTTC

d_call: TRBD2
clone_size: .
j_call: TRBJ2-1
v_call: TRBV9
cdr3_aa: CASSVIAGPNEQFF
cdr3_nt: TGTGCCAGCAGCGTAATAGCGGGACCCAATGAGCAGTTCTTC

d_call: TRBD2
clone_size: .
j_call: TRBJ2-1
v_call: TRBV30
cdr3_aa: CAWSGFPSGDNEQFF
cdr3_nt: TGTGCCTGGAGTGGCTTCCCTAGCGGGGACAATGAGCAGTTCTTC

d_call: TRBD1
clone_size: .
j_call: TRBJ1-4
v_call: TRBV7-2
cdr3_aa: CASSSRGTGEEKLFF
cdr3_nt: TGTGCCAGCAGCTCCCGGGGGACAGGGGAGGAGAAACTGTTTTTT

d_call: .
clone_size: once
j_call: TRBJ2-2
v_call: TRBV10-3
cdr3_aa: CAISNPETVYTGELFF
cdr3_nt: TGTGCCATCAGTAATCCTGAGACAGTGTACACCGGGGAGCTGTTTTTT

d_call: .
clone_size: .
j_call: TRBJ2-5
v_call: TRBV9
cdr3_aa: CASSFAPNRAEQYF
cdr3_nt: TGTGCCAGCAGCTTTGCCCCAAACAGGGCTGAGCAGTACTTC

d_call: TRBD2
clone_size: .
j_call: TRBJ2-7
v_call: TRBV10-2
cdr3_aa: CASRGGLAGGQGSYEQYF
cdr3_nt: TGCGCCAGCAGAGGGGGACTAGCGGGAGGGCAAGGCTCCTACGAGCAGTACTTC

d_call: .
clone_size: .
j_call: TRBJ1-4
v_call: TRBV5-1
cdr3_aa: CASSFGVGGNEKLFF
cdr3_nt: TGCGCCAGCAGCTTCGGGGTAGGGGGTAATGAAAAACTGTTTTTT

d_call: .
clone_size: .
j_call: TRBJ1-2
v_call: TRBV4-1
cdr3_aa: CASSPGLSNYGYTF
cdr3_nt: TGCGCCAGCAGTCCGGGACTCTCTAACTATGGCTACACCTTC

d_call: .
clone_size: few
j_call: TRBJ1-1
v_call: TRBV20-1
cdr3_aa: CSARELLEAFF
cdr3_nt: TGCAGTGCTAGAGAATTACTTGAAGCTTTCTTT

d_call: .
clone_size: .
j_call: TRBJ2-5
v_call: TRBV15
cdr3_aa: CATSRDRETQYF
cdr3_nt: TGTGCCACCAGCAGAGACCGGGAGACCCAGTACTTC

d_call: TRBD2
clone_size: .
j_call: TRBJ2-1
v_call: TRBV7-8
cdr3_aa: CASSLGGGAFSEQFF
cdr3_nt: TGTGCCAGCAGCTTAGGCGGGGGGGCTTTCAGTGAGCAGTTCTTC

d_call: TRBD1
clone_size: .
j_call: TRBJ1-5
v_call: TRBV9
cdr3_aa: CASSVGTGEYSNQPQHF
cdr3_nt: TGTGCCAGCAGCGTAGGGACAGGAGAATATAGCAATCAGCCCCAGCATTTT

d_call: TRBD2
clone_size: .
j_call: TRBJ2-7
v_call: TRBV5-1
cdr3_aa: CASSLAGLPGGVRYEQYF
cdr3_nt: TGCGCCAGCAGCTTGGCCGGCTTACCTGGGGGGGTGAGGTACGAGCAGTACTTC

d_call: TRBD1
clone_size: .
j_call: TRBJ1-2
v_call: TRBV11-2
cdr3_aa: CASSRTGEGYTF
cdr3_nt: TGTGCCAGCAGTCGGACAGGGGAGGGCTACACCTTC

d_call: TRBD2
clone_size: .
j_call: TRBJ2-7
v_call: TRBV5-1
cdr3_aa: CASRTSGGYEQYF
cdr3_nt: TGCGCCAGCAGGACTAGCGGGGGCTACGAGCAGTACTTC

d_call: TRBD1
clone_size: .
j_call: TRBJ1-1
v_call: TRBV19
cdr3_aa: CASSQRGTDTEAFF
cdr3_nt: TGTGCCAGTAGTCAGCGCGGGACAGACACTGAAGCTTTCTTT

d_call: .
clone_size: .
j_call: TRBJ1-5
v_call: TRBV28
cdr3_aa: CASSQTRGLFQHF
cdr3_nt: TGTGCCAGCAGTCAAACGAGAGGGCTCTTCCAGCATTTT

d_call: TRBD2
clone_size: .
j_call: TRBJ2-3
v_call: TRBV7-9
cdr3_aa: CSSSFALAGSRGTDTQYF
cdr3_nt: TGTTCCAGCAGCTTCGCTCTAGCGGGGTCCCGGGGCACAGATACGCAGTATTTT

d_call: TRBD1
clone_size: .
j_call: TRBJ2-3
v_call: TRBV2
cdr3_aa: CASSEAVEDRVGTDTQYF
cdr3_nt: TGTGCCAGCAGTGAAGCAGTAGAGGACAGGGTGGGAACAGATACGCAGTATTTT

d_call: .
clone_size: .
j_call: TRBJ2-7
v_call: TRBV18
cdr3_aa: CASSPRDEQYF
cdr3_nt: TGTGCCAGCTCACCAAGAGACGAGCAGTACTTC

d_call: TRBD1
clone_size: .
j_call: TRBJ2-1
v_call: TRBV2
cdr3_aa: CASPGPGQGEVEQFF
cdr3_nt: TGTGCCAGCCCAGGACCGGGACAGGGAGAAGTGGAGCAGTTCTTC

d_call: .
clone_size: .
j_call: TRBJ2-7
v_call: TRBV4-3
cdr3_aa: CASSRHREGYEQYF
cdr3_nt: TGCGCCAGCAGCCGGCACAGGGAGGGGTACGAGCAGTACTTC

d_call: .
clone_size: few
j_call: TRBJ1-1
v_call: TRBV7-8
cdr3_aa: CASSLVAGDTEAFF
cdr3_nt: TGTGCCAGCAGCTTAGTTGCAGGGGACACTGAAGCTTTCTTT

d_call: .
clone_size: .
j_call: TRBJ2-1
v_call: TRBV2
cdr3_aa: CASRTGNEQFF
cdr3_nt: TGTGCCAGCAGGACAGGCAATGAGCAGTTCTTC

d_call: TRBD2
clone_size: .
j_call: TRBJ2-5
v_call: TRBV6-5
cdr3_aa: CASTQGWRGETQYF
cdr3_nt: TGTGCCAGCACACAAGGGTGGCGGGGGGAGACCCAGTACTTC

d_call: TRBD2
clone_size: .
j_call: TRBJ2-3
v_call: TRBV7-9
cdr3_aa: CASSSPISGNAPRTDTQYF
cdr3_nt: TGTGCCAGCAGCTCACCGATTAGCGGGAACGCACCCCGCACAGATACGCAGTATTTT

d_call: TRBD1
clone_size: .
j_call: TRBJ2-1
v_call: TRBV10-1
cdr3_aa: CASSGDRGDYNEQFF
cdr3_nt: TGCGCCAGCAGTGGGGACAGGGGGGACTACAATGAGCAGTTCTTC

d_call: .
clone_size: .
j_call: TRBJ2-2
v_call: TRBV7-2
cdr3_aa: CASSARGNGELFF
cdr3_nt: TGTGCCAGCAGCGCCAGGGGTAACGGGGAGCTGTTTTTT

d_call: .
clone_size: .
j_call: TRBJ1-1
v_call: TRBV5-5
cdr3_aa: CASSLGPGVGTEAFF
cdr3_nt: TGTGCCAGCAGCTTGGGTCCCGGGGTGGGCACTGAAGCTTTCTTT

d_call: TRBD1
clone_size: .
j_call: TRBJ2-7
v_call: TRBV27
cdr3_aa: CASSSRDLGQGAKYF
cdr3_nt: TGTGCCAGCAGCTCCCGGGACCTGGGACAGGGGGCGAAGTACTTC

d_call: TRBD2
clone_size: .
j_call: TRBJ2-1
v_call: TRBV7-6
cdr3_aa: CASSLLAGGDYNEQFF
cdr3_nt: TGTGCCAGCAGCTTACTTGCGGGAGGGGACTACAATGAGCAGTTCTTC

d_call: .
clone_size: .
j_call: TRBJ2-1
v_call: TRBV7-3
cdr3_aa: CASSPRRDLGMNEQFF
cdr3_nt: TGTGCCAGCAGCCCCCGCAGGGATCTAGGAATGAATGAGCAGTTCTTC

d_call: .
clone_size: .
j_call: TRBJ2-5
v_call: TRBV7-2
cdr3_aa: CASSLVGAAETQYF
cdr3_nt: TGTGCCAGCAGCTTAGTTGGAGCGGCGGAGACCCAGTACTTC

d_call: .
clone_size: .
j_call: TRBJ2-1
v_call: TRBV27
cdr3_aa: CASSFTGIEQFF
cdr3_nt: TGTGCCAGCAGTTTCACAGGGATTGAGCAGTTCTTC

d_call: TRBD1
clone_size: .
j_call: TRBJ1-2
v_call: TRBV27
cdr3_aa: CASSPWTGALYGYTF
cdr3_nt: TGTGCCAGCAGTCCGTGGACAGGGGCCCTTTATGGCTACACCTTC

d_call: .
clone_size: .
j_call: TRBJ1-3
v_call: TRBV25-1
cdr3_aa: CASTHGQPGNTIYF
cdr3_nt: TGTGCCAGCACCCACGGACAGCCAGGAAACACCATATATTTT

d_call: TRBD2
clone_size: once
j_call: TRBJ2-7
v_call: TRBV28
cdr3_aa: CASSSQTGGDEQYF
cdr3_nt: TGTGCCAGCAGTTCCCAGACGGGAGGGGATGAGCAGTACTTC